A selection of T cell receptor beta chains follows, all from one sample in a study of blood T cell repertoires in COVID-19. Assay: immunoSEQ multiplex PCR; the TCRdb copy retains only in-frame clones and omits some. The table has fewer than 120,000 clones, around 80% seen once. Material for sequencing was peripheral blood. The origin of the receptors is a woman of 80 years or more with acute or convalescent COVID-19. The CDR3 runs from the conserved cysteine through the conserved F or W. D genes are given only for firm matches. Some rows have no size entry. The others give once, few or many, or a class for an expanded clone.

clone_size: NA
v_call: TRBV19
d_call: TRBD2
j_call: TRBJ2-3
cdr3_nt: TGTGCCAGTAGTATTACGTCTAGCGGGAGAGATACGCAGTATTTT
cdr3_aa: CASSITSSGRDTQYF

clone_size: NA
v_call: TRBV19
d_call: TRBD1
j_call: TRBJ1-6
cdr3_nt: TGTGCCAGTACCCGACGGGGACAGGAAGATTCACCCCTCCACTTT
cdr3_aa: CASTRRGQEDSPLHF

clone_size: NA
v_call: TRBV7-7
d_call: NA
j_call: TRBJ1-1
cdr3_nt: TGTGCCAGCAGCTTCCTCTTGAACACTGAAGCTTTCTTT
cdr3_aa: CASSFLLNTEAFF

clone_size: NA
v_call: TRBV29-1
d_call: NA
j_call: TRBJ1-1
cdr3_nt: TGCAGCGTGGGCCTCGCGATCACTGAAGCTTTCTTT
cdr3_aa: CSVGLAITEAFF

clone_size: NA
v_call: TRBV5-1
d_call: NA
j_call: TRBJ2-5
cdr3_nt: TGCGCCAGCAGCCCGGGGACTTCCCCTCGGGAGACCCAGTACTTC
cdr3_aa: CASSPGTSPRETQYF

clone_size: NA
v_call: TRBV9
d_call: NA
j_call: TRBJ2-7
cdr3_nt: TGTGCCAGCTTTCCCAGAGGCACCCACTACGAGCAGTACTTC
cdr3_aa: CASFPRGTHYEQYF

clone_size: NA
v_call: TRBV7-8
d_call: TRBD2
j_call: TRBJ2-7
cdr3_nt: TGTGCCAGCAGGCCACTAGCGGGAGCCTATTCCTACGAGCAGTACTTC
cdr3_aa: CASRPLAGAYSYEQYF

clone_size: NA
v_call: TRBV6-2/TRBV6-3
d_call: TRBD1
j_call: TRBJ1-2
cdr3_nt: TGTGCCAGCAGTTACTCCTACCGGGACAGGACCCTTTCTAACTATGGCTACACCTTC
cdr3_aa: CASSYSYRDRTLSNYGYTF

clone_size: once
v_call: TRBV9
d_call: TRBD1
j_call: TRBJ2-1
cdr3_nt: TGTGCCAGCAGCGGATTCCAGACAGGGTTCCTCTCTTACAATGAGCAGTTCTTC
cdr3_aa: CASSGFQTGFLSYNEQFF

clone_size: once
v_call: TRBV7-8
d_call: NA
j_call: TRBJ1-4
cdr3_nt: TGTGCCAGCAGCTCCTACAGGGCTGGAATTGGAAAACTGTTTTTT
cdr3_aa: CASSSYRAGIGKLFF

clone_size: NA
v_call: TRBV7-9
d_call: TRBD1
j_call: TRBJ1-2
cdr3_nt: TGTGCCAGCAGCTTGGGGCAGGGGGCCGCTGATGGCTACACCTTC
cdr3_aa: CASSLGQGAADGYTF

clone_size: NA
v_call: TRBV2
d_call: NA
j_call: TRBJ1-5
cdr3_nt: TGTGCCAGCAGGACTGGACAGTATCAGCCCCAGCATTTT
cdr3_aa: CASRTGQYQPQHF

clone_size: NA
v_call: TRBV10-3
d_call: NA
j_call: TRBJ1-6
cdr3_nt: TGTGCCATCAGTCCCGAAGGACAGTATAATTCACCCCTCCACTTT
cdr3_aa: CAISPEGQYNSPLHF

clone_size: NA
v_call: TRBV4-1
d_call: TRBD1
j_call: TRBJ2-5
cdr3_nt: TGCGCCAGCAGCCTCCACGGGACAGTACAAGAGACCCAGTACTTC
cdr3_aa: CASSLHGTVQETQYF

clone_size: once
v_call: TRBV6-6
d_call: NA
j_call: TRBJ1-5
cdr3_nt: TGTGCCAGCAGTTACATCCCAGGGGAGACCCAGCATTTT
cdr3_aa: CASSYIPGETQHF

clone_size: NA
v_call: TRBV5-1
d_call: TRBD2
j_call: TRBJ2-7
cdr3_nt: TGCGCCAGCAGCTTGGATGTCGGGAGGCCCTACGAGCAGTACTTC
cdr3_aa: CASSLDVGRPYEQYF

clone_size: NA
v_call: TRBV6-6
d_call: NA
j_call: TRBJ2-7
cdr3_nt: TGTGCCAGCAGTTACGAGGGGAGGGAGCAGTACTTC
cdr3_aa: CASSYEGREQYF